Listed here are 11 T cell receptor beta chains from one sample, sequenced in a study of shared clonotypes between healthy human individuals (dated by TCRdb to 2020 to 2021). The library was generated by the immunoSEQ multiplex PCR assay. Entries here come from immuneACCESS through TCRdb and include only in-frame sequences with V and J called. Some clones fail to appear in such tables; in the studies checked, an unresolved V gene covers under half of the shortfall, and the cause of the remainder is unknown. In this sample the table shows some 500,000 clones, 70% to 80% of which occur a single time. The ten largest clones represent around 12% of the sample. Sequencing was performed on PBMCs. The receptors were sampled from a woman aged 40 to 50 in good health. Some clones in this sample may be carry-over from other donors' samples.

The chain carries TRBV7-3 and TRBJ2-3, with no clear D. This CDR3 spans 13 amino acids. From germline, CDR1 is SGHTA and CDR2 FQGTGA. Between the trimmed V and J ends, which lost 4 bases and 0 bases, there was a span of 5 bases. DNA for the CDR3: TGTGCCAGCAGCTCGACTAGCACAGATACGCAGTATTTT. Translating gives CASSSTSTDTQYF.

The count of this clone is one. The chain couples TRBV9 to TRBJ1-2, with a tentative D call TRBD1 (5 bases). The germline gives CDR1 SGDLS, CDR2 YYNGEE. Deletions cut 0 bases from V and 2 bases from J, with 11 bases between. The CDR3 loop spans 15 amino acids. Written as DNA, the CDR3 is TGTGCCAGCAGCGTAGGAGGGGCCTCAAACTATGGCTACACCTTC. It yields the protein CASSVGGASNYGYTF.

This clone was seen ten or more times. Other DNA sequences in this sample translate to the same CDR3. The rearrangement links TRBV19 to TRBJ1-5, with D possibly being TRBD1 (6 bases). Trimming left V 3 bases short and J 6 bases short, with 12 bases between. The CDR3 sequence is 14 residues long. Per the germline V gene, CDR1 is LNHDA and CDR2 is SQIVND (reference sequence). The CDR3: CASSINSGAQPQHF. DNA of the CDR3: TGTGCCAGTAGTATTAATTCGGGGGCTCAGCCCCAGCATTTT.

The CDR3 DNA reads as TGTGCCAGCAGCATCGGGGACAACTCTGGAAACACCATATATTTT. This encodes CASSIGDNSGNTIYF. The J gene is TRBJ1-3, the V gene TRBV7-6; maybe TRBD1 (6 bases). Trimming removed 5 bases from V and 0 bases from J, with 11 bases in between. The CDR3 runs to 15 residues. Germline V gene lookup returns CDR1 SGHVS and CDR2 FNYEAQ.

The chain joins TRBV7-3 to TRBJ2-5; weak D call: TRBD2 (7 bases). Germline CDR1 reads SGHTA; CDR2 reads FQGTGA. The CDR3 has 14 residues. Trimming cost V 0 bases and J 5 bases, with 10 bases left between them. CDR3 nucleotide sequence: TGTGCCAGCAGCTTAACAGGGAGGGGGGAGACCCAGTACTTC. Protein sequence: CASSLTGRGETQYF.

The genes are TRBV7-2 and TRBJ1-1; D gene uncertain. The V gene's germline CDR1 is SGHTA and CDR2 FQGNSA. The V end lost 5 bases, the J end lost 0 bases, and 10 bases lay between the germline ends. CDR3 size: 14 residues. The DNA for the CDR3 is TGTGCCAGCAGCCCCCAAAGGATGAACACTGAAGCTTTCTTT. Its translation is CASSPQRMNTEAFF.

This clone showed up just once. This chain joins TRBV5-1 and TRBJ1-5; no firm D call. CDR1 is SGHRS and CDR2 is YFSETQ in the germline V gene. This CDR3 contains 13 residues. V was shortened by 2 bases and J by 2 bases, with 5 bases between the two germline ends. CDR3 region: CASSFQGNQPQHF. CDR3 DNA sequence: TGCGCCAGCAGCTTCCAGGGCAATCAGCCCCAGCATTTT.

This CDR3 is CASSVVMADTQYF. The CDR3 nucleotides read TGTGCCAGCAGCGTAGTTATGGCAGATACGCAGTATTTT. The rearrangement joins TRBV9 to TRBJ2-3; no reliable D call. The V gene's germline CDR1 is SGDLS and CDR2 YYNGEE. V was clipped by 0 bases and J by 4 bases, with 6 bases between them. The CDR3 extends over 13 amino acids.

A word on this clone: With a far larger clone one base away, a read error is the likely cause. This sequence joins TRBV28 and TRBJ1-2; no clear D. The CDR3 runs to 12 residues. The V end was cut by 4 bases, the J end by 6 bases, with 9 bases between. Per the germline V gene, CDR1 is MDHEN and CDR2 is SYDVKM. CDR3 coding DNA: TGTGCCAGCAGTTCCGGGGTTGATGGCTACACCTTC. Amino acid sequence: CASSSGVDGYTF.

This chain joins TRBV7-2 and TRBJ1-4; TRBD1 matches at 11 bases. The germline V gene has CDR1 SGHTA and CDR2 FQGNSA. The CDR3 covers 14 residues. Losses at the gene ends were 5 bases for V and 7 bases for J; bases not matched to a gene: 3. CDR3 residues: CASSVGTGGEKLFF. The CDR3 DNA follows: TGTGCCAGCAGCGTAGGGACAGGGGGTGAAAAACTGTTTTTT.

This clone has more than one count but fewer than ten. The chain couples TRBV7-2 to TRBJ2-7; D gene ambiguous. The CDR3 spans 16 residues. From germline, CDR1 is SGHTA and CDR2 FQGNSA. V was cut by 1 base and J by 1 base, with 14 bases left in between. The CDR3 here is CASSLGHLISSYEQYF. In DNA form, the CDR3 reads TGTGCCAGCAGCTTAGGGCACCTAATCTCGTCCTACGAGCAGTACTTC.